This T cell receptor (beta chain) came from a study of immune evolution from preneoplasia to lung adenocarcinoma. Notes on the study in general: Compared with EGFR-mutant or double wild-type lesions, KRAS-mutant nodules were more clonal.

After pathologic assessment, macro-dissection selected premalignant or tumor cells for extraction. This table comes from immunoSEQ multiplex PCR, and its TCRdb copy is limited to in-frame clones, with some not included. The table lists under 5,000 clones, about 80% of them singletons, with 8% to 10% in the top ten. This clone came up a few times. Its antigen is unknown. The germline V gene has CDR1 MDHEN and CDR2 SYDVKM. Between the trimmed V and J ends, which lost 5 bases and 0 bases, there was a span of 17 bases. The CDR3 extends over 16 amino acids. This TCR was sampled from a person aged 70 to 85 with lung adenocarcinoma. The genes are TRBV28 and TRBJ2-7; D is unclear. The sequenced sample consisted of FFPE minimally invasive lung adenocarcinoma tissue. The CDR3 bases are TGTGCCAGCAGTCCTCTAGTGGTAGAACGCTCCTACGAGCAGTACTTC. Amino acids: CASSPLVVERSYEQYF.